These 10 T cell receptor beta chains came from one sample sequenced in a study of cytomegalovirus exposure and HLA in healthy donors. Researchers ran the PCR with 60 Vbeta and 13 Jbeta primers. TCRdb's copy holds only in-frame clones and misses some; the assay was immunoSEQ multiplex PCR. The sample has 120,000 to 150,000 clones; almost 80% are singletons. The sequenced sample was PBMCs. Receptors originate from a man aged 18 to 30 in good health and CMV-seronegative.

The V call is TRBV5-1, the J call TRBJ2-3, with D maybe TRBD1 (7 bases). V lost 4 bases and J 6 bases, leaving 18 bases between the germline ends. The CDR3 consists of 15 residues. The V gene's germline CDR1 is SGHRS and CDR2 YFSETQ. CDR3 sequence reads: CASSPEGAGGDTQYF. CDR3 DNA sequence: TGCGCCAGCAGCCCGGAGGGGGCAGGGGGGGATACGCAGTATTTT.

This clone was seen more than once but under ten times. J is TRBJ1-2 and V is TRBV4-1; unclear D gene. This CDR3 is built from 15 residues. Trimming removed 0 bases at V and 4 bases at J, with 12 bases between. Germline loops: CDR1 MGHRA, CDR2 YSYEKL. The CDR3 loop reads CASSQEGSASYGYTF. The DNA of the CDR3 is TGCGCCAGCAGCCAAGAGGGTTCAGCTAGCTATGGCTACACCTTC.

The sample holds a few counts of this clone. V is TRBV6-5 and J is TRBJ1-1; no clear D gene. CDR1 and CDR2 from the germline V gene are MNHEY and SVGAGI. V was clipped by 4 bases and J by 7 bases, with 19 bases between them. The length of the CDR3 is 15 residues. The CDR3, as DNA: TGTGCCAGCAGTTCCGCGGCAGGAGGTCTTTATGAAGCTTTCTTT. Translation gives CASSSAAGGLYEAFF.

This clone was seen at least ten times. The chain couples TRBV6-1 to TRBJ2-3; 9 positions match TRBD2. Germline CDR1 and CDR2: MNHNS and SASEGT. The CDR3 totals 17 residues. The ends lost 3 bases at V and 1 base at J; junction bases unmatched: 8. CDR3 nucleotide sequence: TGTGCCAGCAGTGACGTGGCGGGGGGGCGAGGCACAGATACGCAGTATTTT. Its protein product is CASSDVAGGRGTDTQYF.

The chain combines TRBV9 with TRBJ2-3; D unclear. The ends were cut back, 3 bases at V and 6 bases at J, with 8 bases in the middle. CDR1 is SGDLS and CDR2 is YYNGEE in the germline V gene. The length of the CDR3 is 12 residues. The CDR3 protein is CASSGARDTQYF. CDR3 bases: TGTGCCAGCAGCGGGGCCAGGGATACGCAGTATTTT. The full variable domain, with the rest looked up from reference TRBV9 and TRBJ2-3, is DSGVTQTPKHLITATGQRVTLRCSPRSGDLSVYWYQQSLDQGLQFLIQYYNGEERAKGNILERFSAQQFPDLHSELNLSSLELGDSALYFCASSGARDTQYFGPGTRLTVL.

The chain is built from TRBV9 and TRBJ2-2, with TRBD2 identical over 9 bases. With V trimmed by 3 bases and J by 5 bases, 20 bases remained unmatched. Germline loops: CDR1 SGDLS, CDR2 YYNGEE. This CDR3 spans 20 amino acids. The CDR3 region has the DNA TGTGCCAGCAGCGCTCACGGCGGGGCGGGGGGGCCCGGGGGGACCGGGGAGCTGTTTTTT. As protein: CASSAHGGAGGPGGTGELFF.

This chain joins TRBV6-6 and TRBJ1-3, with 8 bases lining up with TRBD1. Germline-derived CDR1 and CDR2 are MNHNY and SVGAGI (reference sequence). There are 13 residues in the CDR3. After removal of 6 bases from V and 5 bases from J, the junction contained 3 bases not matched to a gene. The CDR3 nucleotides read TGTGCCAGCAGCGACAGGGGAAGAAACACCATATATTTT. Amino acids: CASSDRGRNTIYF.

V gene TRBV7-2 combines with J gene TRBJ1-2; D gene uncertain. The V gene's germline CDR1 is SGHTA and CDR2 FQGNSA. With 1 base removed from V and 4 bases from J, the gap between germline ends came to 10 bases. This CDR3 has 14 amino acids. This chain's CDR3 is CASSLGHTSYGYTF. CDR3 nucleotide sequence: TGTGCCAGCAGCTTAGGTCATACATCCTATGGCTACACCTTC.

The CDR3, as DNA: TGTGCCAGCAGTGCCTTAACTAGCGGGGGCTACGAGCAGTACTTC. It codes for CASSALTSGGYEQYF. The chain carries TRBV6-1 and TRBJ2-7, with TRBD2 matching over 11 bases. J lost 3 bases, V lost 4 bases, and 5 bases had no gene match. From germline, CDR1 is MNHNS and CDR2 SASEGT. The CDR3 contains 15 residues.

J is TRBJ1-3 and V is TRBV5-8; D is unresolved. The ends were cut back, 0 bases at V and 0 bases at J, with 7 bases in the middle. The CDR3 runs 15 residues. From germline, CDR1 is SGHTS and CDR2 YDEGEE. The CDR3 region has the DNA TGTGCCAGCAGCTTGGGTGCCTACTCTGGAAACACCATATATTTT. Protein sequence: CASSLGAYSGNTIYF.